Shown below are 11 T cell receptor beta chains from a single sample sequenced in a study of blood T cell repertoires in COVID-19. Profiled with immunoSEQ multiplex PCR; TCRdb holds only in-frame clones, not every one. Of 100,000 or so clones listed, 85% are singletons. The specimen sequenced was peripheral blood. The receptors were gathered from a woman aged 70-85 years with active or convalescent COVID-19.

The V gene is TRBV10-3, the J gene TRBJ1-5; TRBD1 agrees at 9 bases. Germline CDR1 and CDR2: ENHRY and SYGVKD. This CDR3 comprises 14 residues. With V trimmed by 5 bases and J by 5 bases, 4 bases remained unmatched. The CDR3 region has the DNA TGTGCCATCAGTACCGGGACAGGGTATCAGCCCCAGCATTTT. Protein product: CAISTGTGYQPQHF.

The chain employs TRBV11-2 and TRBJ2-7; D is unresolved. V was trimmed by 5 bases and J by 4 bases, leaving 12 bases between them. Germline V gene lookup returns CDR1 SGHAT and CDR2 FQNNGV. This CDR3 comprises 13 residues. CDR3 residues: CASSPYRGYEQYF. As DNA, the CDR3 is TGTGCCAGCAGCCCCTATCGAGGTTACGAGCAGTACTTC.

The gene calls are TRBV19 and TRBJ2-2; 10 nucleotides line up with TRBD1. Germline CDR1 is LNHDA and CDR2 is SQIVND (reference sequence). The CDR3 sequence is 17 residues long. The ends lost 5 bases at V and 0 bases at J; junction bases unmatched: 6. CDR3 nucleotides: TGTGCCAGTAGTGGATACGGACAGGGGGCGAACACCGGGGAGCTGTTTTTT. Translation gives CASSGYGQGANTGELFF.

The rearrangement joins TRBV6-2 or TRBV6-3 to TRBJ1-2; 10 nucleotides align to TRBD1. The germline CDR1 and CDR2 sequences are MNHEY and SVGEGT. The trim removed 2 bases at V and 7 bases at J, leaving 4 bases unmatched. The CDR3 runs 14 residues. CDR3 coding DNA: TGTGCCAGCAGTTACGGGACAGGGGCGTTTGGCTACACCTTC. It is translated as CASSYGTGAFGYTF.

This chain joins TRBV7-9 and TRBJ1-6; D call uncertain. The germline gives CDR1 SEHNR, CDR2 FQNEAQ (reference sequence). Trimming shortened V by 5 bases and J by 10 bases, and 21 bases separated the two germline ends. The CDR3 runs 16 residues. CDR3 amino acids: CASSPRTSGRRSPLHF. DNA for the CDR3: TGTGCCAGCAGCCCAAGAACCAGCGGGCGCAGGTCACCCCTCCACTTT.

There are a few counts of this clone. This rearrangement joins TRBV4-3 to TRBJ1-1; 7 bases map to TRBD1. The CDR3 runs to 16 residues. Germline V lookup: CDR1 LGHNA, CDR2 YSLEER. V trimming: 1 base; J trimming: 2 bases; junction bases outside the gene matches: 7. CDR3 sequence: CASSQGLRGRNTEAFF. The DNA of the CDR3 is TGCGCCAGCAGCCAAGGGTTGAGGGGGCGCAACACTGAAGCTTTCTTT.

This chain joins TRBV21-1 and TRBJ1-4; TRBD1, as called in the table, went unchecked against the DNA. TRBV21-1 is a pseudogene locus. The CDR3 spans 11 residues. CDR3 in DNA: TGTGCCAGTGGGACAGTCGAAAAACTGTTTTTT. It specifies CASGTVEKLFF.

The CDR3 region is CASSLEASGRRTDTQYF. DNA for the CDR3: TGTGCCAGCAGCTTAGAAGCTAGCGGGAGAAGGACAGATACGCAGTATTTT. The rearrangement links TRBV11-2 to TRBJ2-3, with 10 bases matching TRBD2. Germline loops: CDR1 SGHAT, CDR2 FQNNGV. This CDR3 is built from 17 residues. Trimming removed 0 bases from V and 3 bases from J; junction bases left unmatched: 6. Full variable domain (remainder filled in from reference TRBV11-2 and TRBJ2-3): EAGVAQSPRYKIIEKRQSVAFWCNPISGHATLYWYQQILGQGPKLLIQFQNNGVVDDSQLPKDRFSAERLKGVDSTLKIQPAKLEDSAVYLCASSLEASGRRTDTQYFGPGTRLTVL.

This chain links TRBV5-1 with TRBJ1-4; weak D call: TRBD1 (5 bases). Germline loops: CDR1 SGHRS, CDR2 YFSETQ. The CDR3 is 14 amino acids. V gave up 1 base and J gave up 8 bases, with 12 bases separating them. DNA for the CDR3: TGCGCCAGCAGCTTGCGGGGGTTAGGGGAAAAACTGTTTTTT. This gives the protein CASSLRGLGEKLFF.

This chain uses TRBV7-2 with TRBJ1-5; D is unclear. Deletions cut 3 bases from V and 7 bases from J, with 10 bases between. Germline assignment: CDR1 SGHTA and CDR2 FQGNSA. The CDR3 sequence is 13 residues long. The CDR3 is CASSFGVGQPQHF. In DNA, the CDR3 is TGTGCCAGCAGCTTCGGGGTAGGGCAGCCCCAGCATTTT.

The chain carries TRBV9 and TRBJ1-2; TRBD1 aligns across 8 bases. V dropped 0 bases and J dropped 4; count of bases not matched to a gene: 5. Germline CDR1 reads SGDLS; CDR2 reads YYNGEE. The CDR3 runs 15 residues. The CDR3 coding sequence is TGTGCCAGCAGCGTAGGTCCAGGGGGCGGCTATGGCTACACCTTC. Its protein is CASSVGPGGGYGYTF.